These T cell receptor beta chains were read from a single sample in a study of blood T cell repertoires in COVID-19. The table came from immunoSEQ multiplex PCR; TCRdb's copy has only in-frame clones and leaves some out. Found here are approximately 130,000 clones, about 75% of them singletons; the top ten hold around 20%. Sequencing was performed on peripheral blood. These receptor sequences come from a man aged 80 or over with acute or convalescent COVID-19. CDR3s include the opening cysteine and the closing phenylalanine or tryptophan. A D gene is named only where the DNA matches it firmly. Size tells how often a clone was seen (once, few, many) or the class of an expanded clone, and some rows leave it out.

>few|TRBJ1-1|.|TRBV5-4
CASSLAGGVNTEAFF
TGTGCCAGCAGCTTGGCCGGGGGAGTTAACACTGAAGCTTTCTTT
>.|TRBJ2-1|.|TRBV28
CASTKLGRTYNEQFF
TGTGCCAGCACCAAGCTTGGACGGACTTACAATGAGCAGTTCTTC
>.|TRBJ2-1|.|TRBV7-2
CASSPIRGSYNEQFF
TGTGCCAGCAGCCCAATCAGGGGCTCCTACAATGAGCAGTTCTTC
>.|TRBJ2-2|TRBD1|TRBV18
CASSPYGQGAMAGELFF
TGTGCCAGCTCACCCTACGGACAGGGGGCTATGGCCGGGGAGCTGTTTTTT
>.|TRBJ1-6|.|TRBV9
CASSREFTSPLHF
TGTGCCAGCAGCCGGGAGTTCACTTCACCCCTCCACTTT
>.|TRBJ2-1|TRBD1|TRBV2
CASRPGTGYNEQFF
TGTGCCAGCAGGCCGGGGACAGGATACAATGAGCAGTTCTTC
>.|TRBJ1-1|TRBD1|TRBV3-1/TRBV3-2
CASSQLTGGLSRAFF
TGTGCCAGCAGCCAACTGACAGGGGGATTATCCCGAGCTTTCTTT
>.|TRBJ2-5|TRBD1|TRBV10-3
CAISLDRANGETQYF
TGTGCCATCAGTCTGGACAGGGCCAACGGGGAGACCCAGTACTTC
>.|TRBJ2-7|TRBD2|TRBV7-2
CASSLGGGAYEQYF
TGTGCCAGCAGCTTAGGCGGGGGGGCCTACGAGCAGTACTTC
>few|TRBJ1-3|.|TRBV7-8
CASSLDFGGSTIYF
TGTGCCAGCAGCTTGGACTTTGGGGGGTCGACCATATATTTT
>few|TRBJ2-7|TRBD2|TRBV5-1
CASSLAGGSEQYF
TGCGCCAGCAGCTTGGCCGGGGGGAGCGAGCAGTACTTC
>.|TRBJ2-7|.|TRBV11-1
CASSHGSAGGSYEQYF
TGTGCCAGCAGCCACGGATCCGCAGGGGGGTCCTACGAGCAGTACTTC
>few|TRBJ1-1|.|TRBV6-1
CASSEVRSGTEAFF
TGTGCCAGCAGTGAGGTGAGATCGGGCACTGAAGCTTTCTTT
>.|TRBJ1-5|.|TRBV19
CASSILSAGSNQPQHF
TGTGCCAGTAGTATTTTGTCGGCAGGGAGCAATCAGCCCCAGCATTTT
>.|TRBJ2-7|.|TRBV5-1
CASSGVGGGYEQYF
TGCGCCAGCAGCGGGGTGGGTGGAGGGTACGAGCAGTACTTC
>.|TRBJ1-2|.|TRBV6-5
CASSYGDNRLGYTF
TGTGCCAGCAGTTACGGGGACAACCGGCTGGGCTACACCTTC
>once|TRBJ1-6|.|TRBV7-9
CASSLVGQGESPLHF
TGTGCCAGCAGCTTAGTGGGTCAGGGTGAATCACCCCTCCACTTT
>.|TRBJ1-4|TRBD1|TRBV19
CASSITPWTGFELFF
TGTGCCAGTAGTATCACCCCCTGGACAGGGTTTGAACTGTTTTTT
>.|TRBJ2-2|.|TRBV2
CASRQAGGLAGELFF
TGTGCCAGCCGTCAAGCCGGGGGTCTCGCCGGGGAGCTGTTTTTT
>.|TRBJ2-5|TRBD2|TRBV5-4
CASSLGLAGGRETQYF
TGTGCCAGCAGCCTCGGACTAGCGGGGGGCCGAGAGACCCAGTACTTC
>.|TRBJ2-7|.|TRBV19
CASSTKGGDISYEQYF
TGTGCCAGTAGTACCAAGGGGGGGGACATCTCCTACGAGCAGTACTTC
>.|TRBJ1-2|.|TRBV27
CASSSTVNYGYTF
TGTGCCAGCAGTTCGACAGTTAACTATGGCTACACCTTC
>few|TRBJ2-1|TRBD1|TRBV9
CASSVAQGAYNEQFF
TGTGCCAGCAGCGTAGCACAGGGGGCCTACAATGAGCAGTTCTTC
>.|TRBJ2-1|TRBD2|TRBV7-8
CASSPTSGAGNEQFF
TGTGCCAGCAGTCCGACTAGCGGGGCCGGAAATGAGCAGTTCTTC
>.|TRBJ2-7|.|TRBV6-5
CASSSPGSGHEQYF
TGTGCCAGCAGTTCCCCCGGGAGCGGCCACGAGCAGTACTTC
>.|TRBJ2-2|TRBD1|TRBV18
CASSHGTGGDTGELFF
TGTGCCAGCTCACACGGGACAGGGGGCGACACCGGGGAGCTGTTTTTT
>.|TRBJ1-5|.|TRBV9
CASSFTGNQPQHF
TGTGCCAGCAGCTTCACAGGGAATCAGCCCCAGCATTTT
>.|TRBJ2-5|.|TRBV5-8
CASSSSLKETQYF
TGTGCCAGCAGCTCTTCCCTAAAAGAGACCCAGTACTTC
>.|TRBJ1-1|.|TRBV28
CASSLPYRETSEAFF
TGTGCCAGCAGTTTACCCTACAGGGAGACAAGTGAAGCTTTCTTT
>.|TRBJ1-1|TRBD1|TRBV11-2
CASSTGTGSTEAFF
TGTGCCAGCAGCACCGGGACAGGGAGTACTGAAGCTTTCTTT
>.|TRBJ2-1|TRBD1|TRBV4-2
CASSSLGQGSYNEQFF
TGTGCCAGCAGTTCCTTGGGACAGGGAAGTTACAATGAGCAGTTCTTC
>.|TRBJ2-2|.|TRBV19
CASSLHSGGELFF
TGTGCCAGTAGCTTACACAGTGGCGGGGAGCTGTTTTTT
>many|TRBJ2-6|TRBD1|TRBV4-1
CASSQDLRGQIDSSGANVLTF
TGCGCCAGCAGCCAAGATCTAAGGGGACAGATCGATAGCTCTGGGGCCAACGTCCTGACTTTC
>few|TRBJ2-1|.|TRBV19
CASSRSRYNEQFF
TGTGCCAGTAGCCGCTCGAGATACAATGAGCAGTTCTTC
>.|TRBJ1-1|.|TRBV9
CASSVGQFTEAFF
TGTGCCAGCAGCGTAGGGCAGTTCACTGAAGCTTTCTTT
>once|TRBJ1-1|TRBD1|TRBV4-1
CASSPDRANTEAFF
TGCGCCAGCAGTCCGGACAGGGCGAACACTGAAGCTTTCTTT